Included here is one T cell receptor beta chain sequence, with context. An end of the junction does not agree with germline; a read error may underlie this. Authors' processing steps: From reference gene primer amplification, estimates of nucleated cell counts were derived. The method was immunoSEQ multiplex PCR; TCRdb's version includes in-frame clones alone and lacks a portion of them. Clone size and V and J calls were adopted from that table, with D and trimming inferred from the DNA. The table has approximately 50,000 clones, approximately 89% seen once; the top ten hold about 6.5%. This sample was taken from a study of blood T cell repertoires in COVID-19. The CDR3 totals 18 residues. Germline V gives CDR1 MDHEN, CDR2 SYDVKM.

The clonotype originates from a man between 60 and 75 years old with acute or convalescent COVID-19. The chain links TRBV28 to TRBJ2-6, with 13 bases fitting TRBD2. Input material: peripheral blood. The CDR3 sequence: CASSPGLAGNSRANVLTF. As DNA, the CDR3 is TGTGCCAGCAGCCCGGGACTAGCGGGGAACTCTCGGGCCAACGTCCTGACTTTC.